The 32 T cell receptor beta chains listed next were all sequenced from one sample in a study of brain T cells in children with intractable seizures. Here immunoSEQ multiplex PCR was the method, and the copy in TCRdb shows in-frame clones only, minus some. The data contain about 80,000 clones, under 95% of them singletons. The material sequenced was peripheral blood, taken at surgery. These receptors originate from a girl aged 2 to 10 with Rasmussen encephalitis and intractable seizures.

V is TRBV6-1 and J is TRBJ1-6, with 9 bases that match TRBD1. The CDR3 runs 16 residues. The germline V gene has CDR1 MNHNS and CDR2 SASEGT. V lost 4 bases and J lost 9; bases outside the gene matches: 10. The CDR3 bases are TGTGCCAGCAGTGGGGATCCGGGACAGGGTAGTTCACCCCTCCACTTT. Its translation is CASSGDPGQGSSPLHF.

Note on this clone: The junction differs from germline at one of its ends, possibly a read error. The chain is built from TRBV15 and TRBJ1-4; D perhaps matches TRBD1 (6 bases). Germline V CDR1 and CDR2: LNHNV, YYDKDF (reference sequence). The CDR3 runs to 15 residues. The chain's CDR3 is CAASRDGQRGEKLFF. The CDR3 nucleotides are TGTGCCGCCAGCAGAGATGGACAGCGCGGTGAAAAACTGTTTTTT.

The chain combines TRBV2 with TRBJ1-3, with D unresolved. V lost 3 bases and J lost 0, with 6 bases in between. This CDR3 comprises 14 residues. Germline CDR1 reads SNHLY; CDR2 reads FYNNEI. The CDR3 is CASSDLVSGNTIYF. CDR3 coding DNA: TGTGCCAGCAGTGATCTGGTCTCTGGAAACACCATATATTTT.

The chain joins TRBV11-2 to TRBJ1-5; D uncertain. Per the germline V gene, CDR1 is SGHAT and CDR2 is FQNNGV. This CDR3 comprises 13 residues. The V end lost 4 bases, the J end lost 3 bases, and 7 bases lay between the germline ends. Written as DNA, the CDR3 is TGTGCCAGCAGCTGGGATCCCAATCAGCCCCAGCATTTT. It translates to CASSWDPNQPQHF.

This chain uses TRBV4-1 with TRBJ2-1, with 10 bases aligning to TRBD2. The J segment lost 8 bases and the V segment lost 3 bases, leaving 13 bases of the junction unmatched. Germline CDR1 MGHRA, CDR2 YSYEKL. This CDR3 is built from 17 residues. CDR3 residues: CASSQGTGTSVLYEQFF. CDR3 DNA sequence: TGCGCCAGCAGCCAGGGAACCGGGACTAGCGTTTTGTATGAGCAGTTCTTC.

This clone was recorded only once. J is TRBJ2-7 and V is TRBV4-2; D gene uncertain. The CDR3 has 15 amino acids. Deletions cut 3 bases from V and 0 bases from J, with 12 bases between. The germline CDR1 and CDR2 sequences are LGHNA and YNFKEQ. As DNA, the CDR3 is TGTGCCAGCAGCCAGGAGACCGACCCCTCCTACGAGCAGTACTTC. This codes for CASSQETDPSYEQYF.

The chain recombines TRBV3-1 (or the pseudogene TRBV3-2) with TRBJ2-7; D may be TRBD1 (5 bases). This CDR3 region has 13 residues. V gave up 3 bases and J gave up 7 bases, with 13 bases separating them. Germline V gene sequence: CDR1 LGHDT, CDR2 YNNKEL (reference sequence). CDR3 sequence (DNA): TGTGCCAGCAGCCAGGGCAGGGTGGGAGAGCAGTACTTC. It yields the protein CASSQGRVGEQYF.

The count of this clone is one. The chain carries TRBV5-1 and TRBJ1-2; D unresolved. The V end lost 0 bases, the J end lost 0 bases, and 6 bases lay between the germline ends. The CDR3 sequence is 14 residues long. Germline CDR1 SGHRS, CDR2 YFSETQ. CDR3 DNA: TGCGCCAGCAGCTTGGACACCGCTAACTATGGCTACACCTTC. It encodes CASSLDTANYGYTF.

This rearrangement joins TRBV7-9 to TRBJ1-3, with D perhaps TRBD1 (6 bases). The CDR3 extends over 18 amino acids. Trimming shortened V by 1 base and J by 1 base, and 17 bases separated the two germline ends. The germline V gene encodes CDR1 SEHNR and CDR2 FQNEAQ (reference sequence). The CDR3 loop is CASSLVLEGRGSGNTIYF. The CDR3, as DNA: TGTGCCAGCAGCTTAGTCCTTGAGGGCAGGGGTTCTGGAAACACCATATATTTT.

The chain employs TRBV11-3 and TRBJ2-1, with 8 bases fitting TRBD2. J was trimmed by 2 bases and V by 5 bases; bases with no gene match: 2. This CDR3 has 14 amino acids. Germline V gene lookup returns CDR1 SGHNT and CDR2 YENEEA. The CDR3 region is CASSGAGAYNEQFF. The CDR3 DNA is TGTGCCAGCAGCGGAGCGGGGGCCTACAATGAGCAGTTCTTC.

J is TRBJ2-1 and V is TRBV4-2; D is uncertain. V was cut by 1 base and J by 8 bases, with 21 bases left in between. Germline CDR1 is LGHNA and CDR2 is YNFKEQ. The CDR3 runs 17 residues. CDR3 residues: CASSQVGSNIPGDEQFF. CDR3 DNA sequence: TGTGCCAGCAGCCAAGTGGGCTCGAATATCCCAGGAGATGAGCAGTTCTTC.

This chain connects TRBV6-5 to TRBJ1-3; 7 nucleotides match TRBD1. Trimming at V came to 6 bases and at J to 1 base, leaving 3 bases not matched to a gene. The CDR3 sequence is 14 residues long. The germline CDR1 and CDR2 sequences are MNHEY and SVGAGI. The CDR3 bases are TGTGCCAGCAGCGCGACAGGGTCTGGAAACACCATATATTTT. Translated: CASSATGSGNTIYF.

The chain recombines TRBV15 with TRBJ2-5; weak D call: TRBD2 (7 bases). Germline values: CDR1 LNHNV, CDR2 YYDKDF (reference sequence). With 0 bases removed from V and 1 base from J, the gap between germline ends came to 12 bases. The CDR3 is made up of 16 amino acids. This CDR3 is CATSRDLGGAQETQYF. The CDR3 DNA sequence: TGTGCCACCAGCAGAGATCTAGGGGGGGCCCAAGAGACCCAGTACTTC. Full variable domain (outside the CDR3, taken from reference TRBV15 and TRBJ2-5): DAMVIQNPRYQVTQFGKPVTLSCSQTLNHNVMYWYQQKSSQAPKLLFHYYDKDFNNEADTPDNFQSRRPNTSFCFLDIRSPGLGDTAMYLCATSRDLGGAQETQYFGPGTRLLVL.

The chain couples TRBV6-5 to TRBJ2-7, with D possibly being TRBD2 (6 bases). The CDR3 loop spans 16 amino acids. V dropped 2 bases and J dropped 2 bases, with 16 bases sitting between them. Germline V gene data show CDR1 as MNHEY and CDR2 as SVGAGI. Here the CDR3 reads CASSYAGRNLPYEQYF. In nucleotides, the CDR3 is TGTGCCAGCAGTTACGCCGGGAGAAACCTTCCCTACGAGCAGTACTTC.

The chain carries TRBV15 and TRBJ2-1; a possible D gene is TRBD2 (5 bases). The CDR3 sequence is 15 residues long. Per the germline V gene, CDR1 is LNHNV and CDR2 is YYDKDF (reference sequence). Deletions cut 2 bases from V and 8 bases from J, with 16 bases between. This chain's CDR3 is CATSRRGSRVDEQFF. The CDR3, as DNA: TGTGCCACCAGCAGACGGGGAAGTAGAGTCGATGAGCAGTTCTTC.

The chain recombines TRBV5-1 with TRBJ2-7; 8 nucleotides match TRBD2. V was pared by 2 bases and J by 6 bases, with 7 bases of the junction left unmatched. Germline V gives CDR1 SGHRS, CDR2 YFSETQ. CDR3 length equals 14 residues. In nucleotides, the CDR3 is TGCGCCAGCAGCTTTGGAGCGGGAGATAGCGAGCAGTACTTC. Translating it yields CASSFGAGDSEQYF.

This chain uses TRBV7-9 with TRBJ1-1; D is unresolved. This CDR3 contains 14 residues. Germline CDR1 is SEHNR and CDR2 is FQNEAQ (reference sequence). With 5 bases removed from V and 1 base from J, the gap between germline ends came to 11 bases. CDR3 sequence reads: CASSLGPPNTEAFF. As DNA, the CDR3 is TGTGCCAGCAGCCTCGGGCCTCCGAACACTGAAGCTTTCTTT. Full variable domain (remainder filled in from reference TRBV7-9 and TRBJ1-1): DTGVSQNPRHKITKRGQNVTFRCDPISEHNRLYWYRQTLGQGPEFLTYFQNEAQLEKSRLLSDRFSAERPKGSFSTLEIQRTEQGDSAMYLCASSLGPPNTEAFFGQGTRLTVV.

The chain has TRBV6-5 and TRBJ2-7; the D gene is possibly TRBD2 (5 bases). Per the germline V gene, CDR1 is MNHEY and CDR2 is SVGAGI. V lost 8 bases, J lost 4 bases, and 12 bases lay in between. There are 12 residues in the CDR3. CDR3 nucleotides: TGTGCCAGCTTCCTCCGGGGATACGAGCAGTACTTC. Encoded protein: CASFLRGYEQYF.

The chain is built from TRBV6-4 and TRBJ1-1, with D perhaps TRBD1 (6 bases). Trimming pared 3 bases from V and 0 bases from J, leaving 17 bases between. Per the germline V gene, CDR1 is MRHNA and CDR2 is SNTAGT. The CDR3 is made up of 17 amino acids. CDR3 nucleotides: TGTGCCAGCAGTGAGACAGGCCAGGGGATAATGAACACTGAAGCTTTCTTT. This gives the protein CASSETGQGIMNTEAFF.

The rearrangement links TRBV29-1 to TRBJ2-4, with TRBD1 identical over 9 bases. The germline gives CDR1 SQVTM, CDR2 ANQGSEA. J was trimmed by 4 bases and V by 6 bases; bases with no gene match: 4. This CDR3 comprises 13 residues. The CDR3 is CSVEQGAKNIQYF. DNA for the CDR3: TGCAGCGTGGAACAGGGGGCAAAAAACATTCAGTACTTC. Looking up the rest from reference TRBV29-1 and TRBJ2-4 gives the full variable domain: SAVISQKPSRDICQRGTSLTIQCQVDSQVTMMFWYRQQPGQSLTLIATANQGSEATYESGFVIDKFPISRPNLTFSTLTVSNMSPEDSSIYLCSVEQGAKNIQYFGAGTRLSVL.

The chain has TRBV11-2 and TRBJ1-4, with D uncertain. CDR1 is SGHAT, CDR2 FQNNGV, per germline. V lost 5 bases and J 2 bases, leaving 15 bases between the germline ends. The CDR3 length is 16 residues. The CDR3 region has the DNA TGTGCCAGCAGCCGCGGCCCTGTAGGGACTAATGAAAAACTGTTTTTT. It encodes CASSRGPVGTNEKLFF.

The CDR3 bases are TGTGCCAGCAGCTCCCGTGGGACTGGCTCTGGAAACACCATATATTTT. Translating gives CASSSRGTGSGNTIYF. This rearrangement joins TRBV11-2 to TRBJ1-3; tentatively, D is TRBD1 (5 bases). CDR3 length: 16 residues. Trimming stripped 4 bases from V and 0 bases from J, with 13 bases between. Germline CDR1 and CDR2: SGHAT and FQNNGV.

This clone was seen only once. The chain links TRBV7-2 to TRBJ2-3; D not certain. The V and J ends lost 2 bases and 3 bases respectively, with 12 bases between them. This CDR3 contains 15 residues. Looked up from germline, CDR1 is SGHTA and CDR2 is FQGNSA. CDR3 loop: CASSLIPIGTDTQYF. Here the CDR3 DNA reads TGTGCCAGCAGCTTAATCCCTATTGGGACAGATACGCAGTATTTT. The variable domain in full, with the rest retrieved from reference TRBV7-2 and TRBJ2-3, is GAGVSQSPSNKVTEKGKDVELRCDPISGHTALYWYRQSLGQGLEFLIYFQGNSAPDKSGLPSDRFSAERTGGSVSTLTIQRTQQEDSAVYLCASSLIPIGTDTQYFGPGTRLTVL.

There are a few counts of this clone. The chain joins TRBV6-6 to TRBJ1-2; D gene unclear. V lost 0 bases and J lost 6, with 14 bases in between. The CDR3 consists of 15 residues. Germline V gene data show CDR1 as MNHNY and CDR2 as SVGAGI (reference sequence). The chain's CDR3 is CASSYSPGRPDGYTF. CDR3 sequence (DNA): TGTGCCAGCAGTTACTCGCCGGGCAGGCCCGATGGCTACACCTTC.

V and J are TRBV5-1 and TRBJ2-1; D is unresolved. The V end was cut by 2 bases, the J end by 0 bases, with 9 bases between. The germline V gene has CDR1 SGHRS and CDR2 YFSETQ. The CDR3 length is 15 residues. The CDR3 loop is CASSLLTGSYNEQFF. The DNA of the CDR3 is TGCGCCAGCAGCTTATTGACGGGCTCCTACAATGAGCAGTTCTTC. The complete variable domain, with remaining parts taken from reference TRBV5-1 and TRBJ2-1, reads KAGVTQTPRYLIKTRGQQVTLSCSPISGHRSVSWYQQTPGQGLQFLFEYFSETQRNKGNFPGRFSGRQFSNSRSEMNVSTLELGDSALYLCASSLLTGSYNEQFFGPGTRLTVL.

The chain links TRBV12-3 or TRBV12-4 to TRBJ2-3, with no clear D. Deletions cut 0 bases from V and 3 bases from J, with 4 bases between. This CDR3 spans 13 amino acids. CDR3 sequence: CASSLAATDTQYF. The CDR3 nucleotides read TGTGCCAGCAGTTTAGCGGCAACAGATACGCAGTATTTT.

J is TRBJ2-7 and V is TRBV5-4, with 11 bases matching TRBD2. CDR1 and CDR2 from the germline V gene are SGHNT and YYREEE (reference sequence). V lost 0 bases to trimming and J lost 3 bases; unmatched junction nucleotides: 2. The CDR3 runs to 15 residues. The CDR3 is CASSLDGTSGYEQYF. DNA for the CDR3: TGTGCCAGCAGCTTGGATGGGACTAGCGGCTACGAGCAGTACTTC.

The V call is TRBV12-1, the J call TRBJ2-6. TRBV12-1 is classified as a pseudogene. This CDR3 has 16 amino acids. CDR3 region: CASSLGNASGANVLTF. The CDR3, as DNA: TGTGCCAGCAGCTTGGGAAACGCTTCTGGGGCCAACGTCCTGACTTTC.

This clone has only a few counts. The chain is built from TRBV7-9 and TRBJ2-7; tentative D call: TRBD1 (5 bases). The CDR3 contains 13 residues. V dropped 5 bases and J dropped 7 bases, with 15 bases sitting between them. Per the germline V gene, CDR1 is SEHNR and CDR2 is FQNEAQ (reference sequence). The CDR3 loop reads CASSNRQLPEQYF. The CDR3 coding sequence is TGTGCCAGCAGCAATCGACAGCTACCGGAGCAGTACTTC.

This chain joins TRBV9 and TRBJ2-1; TRBD2 might be the D (7 bases). Germline values: CDR1 SGDLS, CDR2 YYNGEE. There are 14 residues in the CDR3. With 4 bases removed from V and 5 bases from J, the gap between germline ends came to 13 bases. The CDR3 is CASSFREGDNEQFF. DNA for the CDR3: TGTGCCAGCAGCTTCAGGGAGGGGGACAATGAGCAGTTCTTC.

The chain employs TRBV3-1 (or the pseudogene TRBV3-2) and TRBJ2-5; 7 bases are shared with TRBD2. The V gene end was trimmed by 4 bases and the J gene end by 1 base; junction bases not matched to a gene: 3. In germline, CDR1 is LGHDT, CDR2 YNNKEL (reference sequence). The CDR3 is made up of 14 amino acids. CDR3 amino acids: CASSRPSGQETQYF. CDR3 bases: TGTGCCAGCAGCCGCCCTAGCGGCCAAGAGACCCAGTACTTC.

The chain links TRBV6-5 to TRBJ2-7; the match to TRBD1 covers 9 bases. CDR1 is MNHEY, CDR2 SVGAGI, per germline. The J segment lost 2 bases and the V segment lost 6 bases, leaving 5 bases of the junction unmatched. The CDR3 sequence is 14 residues long. CDR3 nucleotides: TGTGCCAGCAGAGGACAGGGGCGAACCTACGAGCAGTACTTC. Protein: CASRGQGRTYEQYF.